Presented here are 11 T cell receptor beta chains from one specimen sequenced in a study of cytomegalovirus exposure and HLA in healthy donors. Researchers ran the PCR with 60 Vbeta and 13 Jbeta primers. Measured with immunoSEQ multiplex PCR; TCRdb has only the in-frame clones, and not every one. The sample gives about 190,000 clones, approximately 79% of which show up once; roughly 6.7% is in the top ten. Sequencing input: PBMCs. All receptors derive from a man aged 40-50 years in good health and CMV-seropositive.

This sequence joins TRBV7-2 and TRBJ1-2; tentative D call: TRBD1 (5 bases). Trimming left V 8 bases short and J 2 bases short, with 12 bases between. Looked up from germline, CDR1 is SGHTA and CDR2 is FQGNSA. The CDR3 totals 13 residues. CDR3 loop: CASGGGSNYGYTF. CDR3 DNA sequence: TGTGCCAGCGGGGGGGGATCAAACTATGGCTACACCTTC.

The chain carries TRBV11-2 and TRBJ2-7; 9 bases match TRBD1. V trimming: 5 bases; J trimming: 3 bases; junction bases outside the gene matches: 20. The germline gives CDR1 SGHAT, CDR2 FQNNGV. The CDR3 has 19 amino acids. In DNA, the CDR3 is TGTGCCAGCAGCACCGTCGGCACCGGGACAGGGAACATGAGCTACGAGCAGTACTTC. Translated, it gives CASSTVGTGTGNMSYEQYF.

CDR3 bases: TGCAGCGTTGTACAGGGAATATACGAGCAGTACTTC. Translated, it gives CSVVQGIYEQYF. The chain has TRBV29-1 and TRBJ2-7; possible D gene TRBD1, 6 bases. V dropped 4 bases and J dropped 4 bases, with 11 bases sitting between them. Per germline, CDR1 SQVTM and CDR2 ANQGSEA. The CDR3 is 12 residues long.

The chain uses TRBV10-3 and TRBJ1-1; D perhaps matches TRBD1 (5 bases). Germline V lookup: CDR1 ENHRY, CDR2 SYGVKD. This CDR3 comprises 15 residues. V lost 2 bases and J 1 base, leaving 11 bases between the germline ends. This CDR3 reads CAISESLGQNTEAFF. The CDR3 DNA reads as TGTGCCATCAGTGAGAGTTTAGGACAGAACACTGAAGCTTTCTTT.

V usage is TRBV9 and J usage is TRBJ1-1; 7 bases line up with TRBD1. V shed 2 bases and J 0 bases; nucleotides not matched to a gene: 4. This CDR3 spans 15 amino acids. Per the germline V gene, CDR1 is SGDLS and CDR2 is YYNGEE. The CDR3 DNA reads TGTGCCAGCAGCGTGCGAGGGGGCGTGAACACTGAAGCTTTCTTT. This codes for CASSVRGGVNTEAFF.

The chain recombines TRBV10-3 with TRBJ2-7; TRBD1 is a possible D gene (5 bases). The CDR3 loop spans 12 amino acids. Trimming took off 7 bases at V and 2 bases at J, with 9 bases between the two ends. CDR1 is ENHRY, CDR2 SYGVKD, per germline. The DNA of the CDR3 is TGTGCCATCAAGACAGCAACCTACGAGCAGTACTTC. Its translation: CAIKTATYEQYF.

CDR3 DNA sequence: TGCGCCAGTCATCTAGGGGTGGAGGGGGCTTCCGGAAACACCATATATTTT. Amino acids: CASHLGVEGASGNTIYF. J is TRBJ1-3 and V is TRBV10-1, with TRBD1 matching 7 bases. CDR3 length: 17 amino acids. Germline V CDR1 and CDR2: WNHNN, SYGVQD (reference sequence). V was clipped by 9 bases and J by 4 bases; unmatched bases: 18.

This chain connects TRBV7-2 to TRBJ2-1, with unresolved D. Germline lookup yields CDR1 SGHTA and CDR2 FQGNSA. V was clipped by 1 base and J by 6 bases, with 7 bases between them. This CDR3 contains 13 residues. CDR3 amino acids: CASSLVFINEQFF. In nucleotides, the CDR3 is TGTGCCAGCAGCTTAGTTTTTATCAATGAGCAGTTCTTC.

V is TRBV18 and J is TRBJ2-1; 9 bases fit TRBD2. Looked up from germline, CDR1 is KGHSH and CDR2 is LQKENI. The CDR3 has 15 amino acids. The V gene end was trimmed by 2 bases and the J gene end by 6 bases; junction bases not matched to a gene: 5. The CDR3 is CASSPEGGGANEQFF. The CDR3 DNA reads TGTGCCAGCTCACCAGAGGGCGGGGGGGCCAATGAGCAGTTCTTC.

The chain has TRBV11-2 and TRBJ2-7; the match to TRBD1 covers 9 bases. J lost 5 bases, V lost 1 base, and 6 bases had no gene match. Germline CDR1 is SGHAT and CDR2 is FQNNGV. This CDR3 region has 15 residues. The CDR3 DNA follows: TGTGCCAGCAGCTTAGGGACAGGGGTATCCCACGAGCAGTACTTC. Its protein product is CASSLGTGVSHEQYF.

CDR3 loop: CASSEWGEGENTEAFF. DNA of the CDR3: TGTGCCAGCAGTGAATGGGGGGAGGGTGAGAACACTGAAGCTTTCTTT. The chain joins TRBV25-1 to TRBJ1-1; a weak D match, TRBD1 (5 bases). CDR1 is MGHDK, CDR2 SYGVNS, per germline. The CDR3 is made up of 16 amino acids. Trimming shortened V by 1 base and J by 1 base, and 13 bases separated the two germline ends.